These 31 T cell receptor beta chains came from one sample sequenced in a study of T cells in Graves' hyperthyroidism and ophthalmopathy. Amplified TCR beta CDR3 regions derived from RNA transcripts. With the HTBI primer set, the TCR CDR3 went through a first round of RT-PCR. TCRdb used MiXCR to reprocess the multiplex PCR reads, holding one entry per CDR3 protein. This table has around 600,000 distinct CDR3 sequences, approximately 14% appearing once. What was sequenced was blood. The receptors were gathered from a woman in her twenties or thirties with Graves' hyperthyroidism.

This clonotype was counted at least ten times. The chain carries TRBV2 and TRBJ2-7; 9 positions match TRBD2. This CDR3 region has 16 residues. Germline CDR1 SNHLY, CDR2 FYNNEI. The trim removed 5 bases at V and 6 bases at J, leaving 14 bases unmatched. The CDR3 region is CASSLSQGLAVSEQYF. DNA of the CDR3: TGTGCCAGCAGTCTGAGTCAGGGACTAGCAGTAAGCGAGCAGTACTTC.

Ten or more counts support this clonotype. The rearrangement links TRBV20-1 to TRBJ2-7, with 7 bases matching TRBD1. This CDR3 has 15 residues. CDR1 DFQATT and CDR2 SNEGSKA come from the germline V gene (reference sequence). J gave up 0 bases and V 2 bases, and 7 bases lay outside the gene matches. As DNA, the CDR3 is TGCAGTGCTAGAACAGGACAGGCCGGCTCCTACGAGCAGTACTTC. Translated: CSARTGQAGSYEQYF.

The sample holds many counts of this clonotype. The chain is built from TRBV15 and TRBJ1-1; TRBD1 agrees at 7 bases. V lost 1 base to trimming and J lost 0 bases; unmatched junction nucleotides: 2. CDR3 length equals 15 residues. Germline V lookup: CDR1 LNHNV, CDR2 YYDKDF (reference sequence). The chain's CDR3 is CATSRGTGMNTEAFF. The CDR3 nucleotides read TGTGCCACCAGCAGAGGGACAGGCATGAACACTGAAGCTTTCTTT.

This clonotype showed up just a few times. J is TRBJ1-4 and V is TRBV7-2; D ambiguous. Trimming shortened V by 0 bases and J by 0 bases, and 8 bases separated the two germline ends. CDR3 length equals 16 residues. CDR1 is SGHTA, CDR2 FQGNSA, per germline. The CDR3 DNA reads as TGTGCCAGCAGCTTAGCAGCCCTTCCAACTAATGAAAAACTGTTTTTT. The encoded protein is CASSLAALPTNEKLFF.

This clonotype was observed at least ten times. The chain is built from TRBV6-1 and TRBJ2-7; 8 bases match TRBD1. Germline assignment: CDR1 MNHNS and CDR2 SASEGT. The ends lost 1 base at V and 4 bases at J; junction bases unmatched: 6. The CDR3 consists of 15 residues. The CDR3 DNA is TGTGCCAGCAGTGAAGAACAGGGGGTTTTTTACGAGCAGTACTTC. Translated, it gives CASSEEQGVFYEQYF.

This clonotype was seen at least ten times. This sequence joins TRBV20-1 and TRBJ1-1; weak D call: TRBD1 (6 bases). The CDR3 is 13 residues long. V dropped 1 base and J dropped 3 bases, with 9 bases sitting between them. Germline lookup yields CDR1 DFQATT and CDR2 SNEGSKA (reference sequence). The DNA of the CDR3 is TGCAGTGCTAGAGGCAGGACAGACACTGAAGCTTTCTTT. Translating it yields CSARGRTDTEAFF.

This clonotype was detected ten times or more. CDR3 nucleotide sequence: TGTGCCAGCAGCTTAGTGGGACTAGCGGGAGAAGACAATGAGCAGTTCTTC. This sequence encodes CASSLVGLAGEDNEQFF. The chain couples TRBV11-2 to TRBJ2-1; the match to TRBD2 covers 14 bases. The CDR3 extends over 17 amino acids. Trimming removed 1 base from V and 5 bases from J; junction bases left unmatched: 4. CDR1 and CDR2 from the germline V gene are SGHAT and FQNNGV.

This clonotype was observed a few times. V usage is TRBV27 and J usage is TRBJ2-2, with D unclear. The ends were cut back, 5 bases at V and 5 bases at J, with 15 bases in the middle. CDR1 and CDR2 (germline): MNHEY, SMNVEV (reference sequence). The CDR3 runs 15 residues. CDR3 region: CASSPRHQNTGELFF. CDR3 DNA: TGTGCCAGCAGTCCCCGACACCAGAATACCGGGGAGCTGTTTTTT.

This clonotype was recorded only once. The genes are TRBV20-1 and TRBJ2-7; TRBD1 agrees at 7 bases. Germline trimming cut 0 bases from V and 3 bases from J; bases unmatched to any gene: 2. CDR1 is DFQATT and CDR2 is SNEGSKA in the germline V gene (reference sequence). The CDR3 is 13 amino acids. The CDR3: CSARDDRDYEQYF. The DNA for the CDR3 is TGCAGTGCTAGAGATGACAGGGACTACGAGCAGTACTTC.

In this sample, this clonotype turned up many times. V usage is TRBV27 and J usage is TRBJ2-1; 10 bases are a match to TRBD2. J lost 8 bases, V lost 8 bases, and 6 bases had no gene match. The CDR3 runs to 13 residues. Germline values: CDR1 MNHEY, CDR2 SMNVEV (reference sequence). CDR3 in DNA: TGTGCCAGCGCTAGCGGGAGTCGGGATGAGCAGTTCTTC. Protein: CASASGSRDEQFF.

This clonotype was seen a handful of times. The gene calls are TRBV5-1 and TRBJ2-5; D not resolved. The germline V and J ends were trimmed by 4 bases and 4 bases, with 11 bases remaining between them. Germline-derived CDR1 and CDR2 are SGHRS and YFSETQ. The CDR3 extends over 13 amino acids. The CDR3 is CASSDLRGETQYF. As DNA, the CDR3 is TGCGCCAGCAGCGACCTAAGAGGAGAGACCCAGTACTTC.

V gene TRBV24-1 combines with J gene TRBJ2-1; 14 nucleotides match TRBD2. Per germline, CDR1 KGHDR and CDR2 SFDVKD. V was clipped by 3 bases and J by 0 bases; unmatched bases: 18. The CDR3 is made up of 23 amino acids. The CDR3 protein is CATSDIARLAGGDGDSSYNEQFF. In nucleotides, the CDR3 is TGTGCCACCAGTGATATAGCCCGACTAGCGGGAGGGGACGGAGATAGCTCCTACAATGAGCAGTTCTTC.

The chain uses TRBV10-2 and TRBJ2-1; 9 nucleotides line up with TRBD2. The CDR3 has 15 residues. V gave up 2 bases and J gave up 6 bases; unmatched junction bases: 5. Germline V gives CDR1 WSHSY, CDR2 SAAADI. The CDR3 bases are TGCGCCAGCAGTGAGGCGGGAGGGCCCCGCAATGAGCAGTTCTTC. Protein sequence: CASSEAGGPRNEQFF.

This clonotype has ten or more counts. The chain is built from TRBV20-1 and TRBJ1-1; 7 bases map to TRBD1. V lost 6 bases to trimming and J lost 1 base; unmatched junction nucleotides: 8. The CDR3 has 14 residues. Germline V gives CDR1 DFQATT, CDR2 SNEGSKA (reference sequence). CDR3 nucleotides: TGCAGTGCCCCCCCGGACAGGAGGAACACTGAAGCTTTCTTT. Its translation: CSAPPDRRNTEAFF.

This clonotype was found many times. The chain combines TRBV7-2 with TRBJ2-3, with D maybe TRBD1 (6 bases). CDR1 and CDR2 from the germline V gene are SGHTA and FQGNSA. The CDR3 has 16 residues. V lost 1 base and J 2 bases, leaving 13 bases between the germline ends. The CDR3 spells CASSLGPGDTTDTQYF. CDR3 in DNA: TGTGCCAGCAGCTTAGGCCCCGGGGACACCACAGATACGCAGTATTTT.

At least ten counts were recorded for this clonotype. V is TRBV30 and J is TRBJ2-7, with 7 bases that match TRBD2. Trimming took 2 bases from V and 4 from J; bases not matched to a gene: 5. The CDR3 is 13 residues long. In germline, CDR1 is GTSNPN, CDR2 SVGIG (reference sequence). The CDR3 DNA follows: TGTGCCTGGAGTTCGGGGGGAGGATACGAGCAGTACTTC. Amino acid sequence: CAWSSGGGYEQYF.

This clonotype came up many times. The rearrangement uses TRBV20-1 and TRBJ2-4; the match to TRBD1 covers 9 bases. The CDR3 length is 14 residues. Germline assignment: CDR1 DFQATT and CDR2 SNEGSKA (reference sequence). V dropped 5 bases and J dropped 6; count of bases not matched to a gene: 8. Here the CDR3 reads CSALRTGVGNIQYF. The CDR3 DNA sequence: TGCAGTGCTCTTCGGACAGGGGTGGGAAACATTCAGTACTTC.

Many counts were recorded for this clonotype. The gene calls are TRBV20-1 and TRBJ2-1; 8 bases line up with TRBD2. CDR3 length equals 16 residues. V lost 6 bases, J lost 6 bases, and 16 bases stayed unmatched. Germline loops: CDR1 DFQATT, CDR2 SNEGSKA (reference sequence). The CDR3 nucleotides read TGCAGTGCCGACCTCGGACTAGCCCAAGCGGGCAATGAGCAGTTCTTC. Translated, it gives CSADLGLAQAGNEQFF.

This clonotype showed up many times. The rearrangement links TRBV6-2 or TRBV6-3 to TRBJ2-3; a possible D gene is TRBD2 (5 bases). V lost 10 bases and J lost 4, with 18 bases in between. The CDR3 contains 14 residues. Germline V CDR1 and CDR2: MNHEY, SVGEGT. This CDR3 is CATKNHGMADTQYF. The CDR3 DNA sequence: TGTGCCACCAAGAATCACGGGATGGCAGATACGCAGTATTTT.

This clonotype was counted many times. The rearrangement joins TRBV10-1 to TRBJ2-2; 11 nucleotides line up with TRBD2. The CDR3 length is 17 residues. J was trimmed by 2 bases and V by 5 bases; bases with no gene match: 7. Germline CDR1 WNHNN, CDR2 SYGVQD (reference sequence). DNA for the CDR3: TGCGCCAGCAGTTCACCTGGGACTAGCGGAAACACCGGGGAGCTGTTTTTT. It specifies CASSSPGTSGNTGELFF.

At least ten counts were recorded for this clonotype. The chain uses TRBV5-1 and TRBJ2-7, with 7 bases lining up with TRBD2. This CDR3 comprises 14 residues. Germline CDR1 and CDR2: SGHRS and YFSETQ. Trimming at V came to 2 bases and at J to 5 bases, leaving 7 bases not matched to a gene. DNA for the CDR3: TGCGCCAGCAGCTTCACGGGTCGGGGGGACGAGCAGTACTTC. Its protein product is CASSFTGRGDEQYF.

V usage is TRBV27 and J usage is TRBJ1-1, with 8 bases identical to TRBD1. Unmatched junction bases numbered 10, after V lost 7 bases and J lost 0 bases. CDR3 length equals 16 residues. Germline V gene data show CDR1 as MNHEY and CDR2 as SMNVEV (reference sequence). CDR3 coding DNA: TGTGCCAGCACTGAGACAGGCAGGGGGCTGAACACTGAAGCTTTCTTT. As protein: CASTETGRGLNTEAFF.

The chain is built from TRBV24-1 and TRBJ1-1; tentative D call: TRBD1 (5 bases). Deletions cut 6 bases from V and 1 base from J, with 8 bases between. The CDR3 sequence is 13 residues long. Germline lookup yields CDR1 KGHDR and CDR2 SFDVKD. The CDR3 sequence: CATSPGPNTEAFF. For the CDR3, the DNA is TGTGCCACCAGTCCGGGGCCGAACACTGAAGCTTTCTTT.

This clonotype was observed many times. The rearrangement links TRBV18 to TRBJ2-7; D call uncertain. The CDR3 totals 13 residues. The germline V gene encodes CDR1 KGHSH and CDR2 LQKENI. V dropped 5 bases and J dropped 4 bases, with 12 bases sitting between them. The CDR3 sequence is CASSYPETYEQYF. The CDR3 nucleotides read TGTGCCAGCTCATATCCAGAAACATACGAGCAGTACTTC.

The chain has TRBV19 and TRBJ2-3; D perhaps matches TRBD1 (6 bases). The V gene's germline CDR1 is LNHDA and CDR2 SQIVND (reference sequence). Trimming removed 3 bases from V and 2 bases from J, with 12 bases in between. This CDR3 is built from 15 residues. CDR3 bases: TGTGCCAGTAGTATTGGGGACACTCCCACAGATACGCAGTATTTT. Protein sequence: CASSIGDTPTDTQYF. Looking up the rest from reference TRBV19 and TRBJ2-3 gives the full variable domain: DGGITQSPKYLFRKEGQNVTLSCEQNLNHDAMYWYRQDPGQGLRLIYYSQIVNDFQKGDIAEGYSVSREKKESFPLTVTSAQKNPTAFYLCASSIGDTPTDTQYFGPGTRLTVL.

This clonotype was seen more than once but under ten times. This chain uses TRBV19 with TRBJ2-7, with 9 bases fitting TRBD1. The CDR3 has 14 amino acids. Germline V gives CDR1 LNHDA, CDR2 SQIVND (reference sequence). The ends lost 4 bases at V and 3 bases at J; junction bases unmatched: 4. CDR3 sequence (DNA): TGTGCCAGTAGTACGACAGGGGGGTACTACGAGCAGTACTTC. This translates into CASSTTGGYYEQYF.

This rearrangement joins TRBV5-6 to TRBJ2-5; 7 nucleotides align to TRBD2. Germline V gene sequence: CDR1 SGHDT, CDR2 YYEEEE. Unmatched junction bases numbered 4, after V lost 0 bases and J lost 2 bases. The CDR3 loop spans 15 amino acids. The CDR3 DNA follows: TGTGCCAGCAGCTTGGAGGCTAGCGGTCAAGAGACCCAGTACTTC. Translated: CASSLEASGQETQYF.

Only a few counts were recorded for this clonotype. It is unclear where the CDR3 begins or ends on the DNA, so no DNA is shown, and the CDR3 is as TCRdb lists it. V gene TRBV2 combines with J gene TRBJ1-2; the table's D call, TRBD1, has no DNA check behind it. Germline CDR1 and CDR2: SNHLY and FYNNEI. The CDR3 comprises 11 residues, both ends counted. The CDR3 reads CASIVGTGITF.

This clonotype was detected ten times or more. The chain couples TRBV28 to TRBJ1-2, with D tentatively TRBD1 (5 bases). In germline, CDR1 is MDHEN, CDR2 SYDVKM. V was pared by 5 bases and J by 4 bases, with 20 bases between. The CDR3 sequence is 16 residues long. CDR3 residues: CASSTPTPMGGYGYTF. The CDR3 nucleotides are TGTGCCAGCAGTACACCCACGCCTATGGGGGGCTATGGCTACACCTTC.

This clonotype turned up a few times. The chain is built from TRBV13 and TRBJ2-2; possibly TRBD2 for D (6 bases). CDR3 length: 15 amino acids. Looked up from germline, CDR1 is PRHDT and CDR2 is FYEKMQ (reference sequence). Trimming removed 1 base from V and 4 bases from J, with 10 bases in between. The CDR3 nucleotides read TGTGCCAGCAGCTTAGAGGGAGGAGGCACCGGGGAGCTGTTTTTT. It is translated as CASSLEGGGTGELFF.

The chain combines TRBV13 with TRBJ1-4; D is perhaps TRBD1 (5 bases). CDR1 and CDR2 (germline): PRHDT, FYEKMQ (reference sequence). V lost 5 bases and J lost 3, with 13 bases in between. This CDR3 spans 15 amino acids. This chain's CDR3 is CASSVTGPANEKLFF. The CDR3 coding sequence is TGTGCCAGCAGCGTGACGGGACCGGCTAATGAAAAACTGTTTTTT.